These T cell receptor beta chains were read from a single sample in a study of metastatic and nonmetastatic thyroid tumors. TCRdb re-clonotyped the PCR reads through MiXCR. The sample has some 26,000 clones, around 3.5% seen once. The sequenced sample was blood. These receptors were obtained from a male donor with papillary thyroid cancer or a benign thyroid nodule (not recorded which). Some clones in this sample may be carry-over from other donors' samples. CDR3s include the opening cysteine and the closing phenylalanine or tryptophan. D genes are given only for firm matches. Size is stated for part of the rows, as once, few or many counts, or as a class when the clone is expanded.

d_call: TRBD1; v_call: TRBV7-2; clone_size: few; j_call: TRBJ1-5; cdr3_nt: TGTGCCAGCAGTTCCCCAGGGGGGGGCATGAGCAATCAGCCCCAGCATTTT; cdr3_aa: CASSSPGGGMSNQPQHF
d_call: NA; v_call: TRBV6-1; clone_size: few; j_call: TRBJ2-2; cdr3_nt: TGTGCCAGCAGGACTGAGGGGGCCGGGGAGCTGTTTTTT; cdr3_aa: CASRTEGAGELFF
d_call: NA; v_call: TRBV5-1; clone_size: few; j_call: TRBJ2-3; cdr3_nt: TGCGCCAGCAGCTTGGGGTCTATCGGTAGCACAGATACGCAGTATTTT; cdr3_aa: CASSLGSIGSTDTQYF
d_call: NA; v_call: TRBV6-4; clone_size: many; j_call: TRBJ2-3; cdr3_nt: TGTGCCAGCAGTGACAGGGGCACAGATACGCAGTATTTT; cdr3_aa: CASSDRGTDTQYF
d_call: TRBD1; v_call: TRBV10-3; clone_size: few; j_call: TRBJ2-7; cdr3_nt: TGTGCCATCAGTGACCCGGACAGGGGGCGACGCGAGCAGTACTTC; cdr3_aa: CAISDPDRGRREQYF
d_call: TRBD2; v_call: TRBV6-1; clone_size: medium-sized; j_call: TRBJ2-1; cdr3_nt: TGTGCCAGCACTCCCACCCCCACTAGCGGGAGGGGTGAGCAGTTCTTC; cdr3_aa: CASTPTPTSGRGEQFF
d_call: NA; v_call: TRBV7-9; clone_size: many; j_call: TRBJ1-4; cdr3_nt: TGTGCCAGCAGCTTAGCGTCGGGGGCTAGTGAAAAACTGTTTTTT; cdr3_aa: CASSLASGASEKLFF
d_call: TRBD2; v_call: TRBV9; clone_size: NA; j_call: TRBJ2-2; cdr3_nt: TGTGCCAGCAGCTTAACGCGGGAGGGCCAGGGCACCGGTGAGCTGTTTTTT; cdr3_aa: CASSLTREGQGTGELFF
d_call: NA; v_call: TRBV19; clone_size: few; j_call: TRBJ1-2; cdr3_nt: TGTGCCAGTAGTAGAGAGGGACCCTATGGCTACACCTTC; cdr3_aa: CASSREGPYGYTF
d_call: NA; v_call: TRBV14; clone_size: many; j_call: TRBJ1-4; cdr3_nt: TGTGCCAGCAGCCAAGACGGCCAGGGAAAACTGTTTTTT; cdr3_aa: CASSQDGQGKLFF
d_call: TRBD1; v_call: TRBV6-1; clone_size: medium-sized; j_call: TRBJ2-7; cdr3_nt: TGTGCCAGCAGTTTAACAGGGGGGCACTACGAGCAGTACTTC; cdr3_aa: CASSLTGGHYEQYF
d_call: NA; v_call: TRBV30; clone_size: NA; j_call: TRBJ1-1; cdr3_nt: TGTGCCTGGAGCTGGGGGCCCATGAACACTGAAGCTTTCTTT; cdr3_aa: CAWSWGPMNTEAFF
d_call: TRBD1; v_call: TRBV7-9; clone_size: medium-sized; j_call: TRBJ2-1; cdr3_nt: TGTGCCAGCAGCTTTTCAGGGGGCTGGGACAATGAGCAGTTCTTC; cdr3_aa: CASSFSGGWDNEQFF
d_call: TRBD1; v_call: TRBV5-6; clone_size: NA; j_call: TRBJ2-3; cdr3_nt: TGTGCCAGCAGCTTGGCCAGTTGGGGACAGGGTCTTACAGATACGCAGTATTTT; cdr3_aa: CASSLASWGQGLTDTQYF
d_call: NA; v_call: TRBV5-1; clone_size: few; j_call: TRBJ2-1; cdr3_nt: TGCGCCAGCAGCTTGGCCAATGAGTACAATGAGCAGTTCTTC; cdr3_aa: CASSLANEYNEQFF
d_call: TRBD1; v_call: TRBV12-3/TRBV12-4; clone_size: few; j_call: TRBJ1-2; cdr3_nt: TGTGCCAGCAGAAAAATGACAGGGGCTAACTATGGCTACACCTTC; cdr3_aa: CASRKMTGANYGYTF
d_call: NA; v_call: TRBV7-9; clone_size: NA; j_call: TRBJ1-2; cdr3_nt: TGTGCCAGCAGCTCAATGACAGGTTGGAGCTACACCTTC; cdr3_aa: CASSSMTGWSYTF
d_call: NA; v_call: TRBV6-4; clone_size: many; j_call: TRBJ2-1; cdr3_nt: TGTGCCAGCAGAAAACTAGCCGGGAGCAAAAATGAGCAGTTCTTC; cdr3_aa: CASRKLAGSKNEQFF
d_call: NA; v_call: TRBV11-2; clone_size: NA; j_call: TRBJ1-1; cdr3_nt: TGTGCCAGCAGCTGGGGCATGAACACTGAAGCTTTCTTT; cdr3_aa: CASSWGMNTEAFF
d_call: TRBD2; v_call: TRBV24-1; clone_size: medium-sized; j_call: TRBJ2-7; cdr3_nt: TGTGCCACCAGTGCGTCGGCGGGGGACTACGAGCAGTACTTC; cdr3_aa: CATSASAGDYEQYF
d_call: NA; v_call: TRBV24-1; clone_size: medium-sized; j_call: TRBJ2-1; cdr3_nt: TGTGCCACCAGCCCCGACAGCATGTACAATGAGCAGTTCTTC; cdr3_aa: CATSPDSMYNEQFF
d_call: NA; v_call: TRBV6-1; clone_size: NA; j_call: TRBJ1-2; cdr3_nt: TGTGCCAGCAGTCTCAACGGTTGGGGGGATCGCTATGGCTACACCTTC; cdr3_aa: CASSLNGWGDRYGYTF
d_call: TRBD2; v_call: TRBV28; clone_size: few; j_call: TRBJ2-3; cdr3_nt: TGTGCCAGCAGTTTACCTAGCGGTTTAACAGATACGCAGTATTTT; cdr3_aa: CASSLPSGLTDTQYF
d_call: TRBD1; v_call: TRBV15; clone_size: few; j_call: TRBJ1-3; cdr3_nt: TGTGTCACCAGCAGGGGGACGGTCGGGATATATTTT; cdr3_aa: CVTSRGTVGIYF
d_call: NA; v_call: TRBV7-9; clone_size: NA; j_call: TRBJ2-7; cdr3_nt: TGTGCCAGCACCGTGGGAACCAGGAGCTCCTATGAGCAGTACTTC; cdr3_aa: CASTVGTRSSYEQYF
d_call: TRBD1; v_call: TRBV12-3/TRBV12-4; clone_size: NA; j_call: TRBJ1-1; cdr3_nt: TGTGCCAGCAGCCCGGACAGGGTGATCACTGAAGCTTTCTTT; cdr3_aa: CASSPDRVITEAFF